One and the same sample provided the 14 T cell receptor beta chains below, sequenced in a study of T cell clones after liver transplantation. Clones were sequenced by immunoSEQ multiplex PCR, and TCRdb holds only the in-frame ones, with some missing. The data hold some 110,000 clones, with 80% to 85% observed a single time. Sequenced here: CD4+ T cells from blood, sampled before liver transplant. The origin of the receptors is a human donor who received a liver transplant.

The chain has TRBV28 and TRBJ2-7; no clear D gene. The CDR3 consists of 12 residues. CDR1 and CDR2 from the germline V gene are MDHEN and SYDVKM. Trimming took off 5 bases at V and 3 bases at J, with 8 bases between the two ends. The CDR3 reads CASSRLGYEQYF. The CDR3 coding sequence is TGTGCCAGCAGTCGCCTAGGCTACGAGCAGTACTTC.

The V gene is TRBV7-2, the J gene TRBJ2-2; D gene ambiguous. The CDR3 contains 12 residues. V was clipped by 3 bases and J by 4 bases, with 3 bases between them. Per the germline V gene, CDR1 is SGHTA and CDR2 is FQGNSA. The CDR3 protein is CASSFVTGELFF. CDR3 DNA sequence: TGTGCCAGCAGCTTCGTCACCGGGGAGCTGTTTTTT.

The V and J genes are TRBV7-3 and TRBJ2-2; possibly TRBD1 for D (6 bases). Germline V gene sequence: CDR1 SGHTA, CDR2 FQGTGA. CDR3 length equals 15 residues. Between the trimmed V and J ends, which lost 5 bases and 6 bases, there was a span of 16 bases. The chain's CDR3 is CASSPTAGVSGELFF. The CDR3 nucleotides read TGTGCCAGCAGCCCCACCGCAGGGGTCTCCGGGGAGCTGTTTTTT.

CDR3 nucleotide sequence: TGTGCCAGCAGTGACGTTAAGGACGGTCGGTACGAGCAGTACTTC. Its protein product is CASSDVKDGRYEQYF. V is TRBV2 and J is TRBJ2-7; unclear D gene. Germline V CDR1 and CDR2: SNHLY, FYNNEI. The CDR3 sequence is 15 residues long. V gave up 3 bases and J gave up 4 bases, with 16 bases separating them.

Remarks on this clone: Other DNA sequences from this sample encode an identical CDR3 as well. This chain joins TRBV5-1 and TRBJ2-5; D gene uncertain. The CDR3 spans 14 residues. Per the germline V gene, CDR1 is SGHRS and CDR2 is YFSETQ. With 0 bases removed from V and 2 bases from J, the gap between germline ends came to 8 bases. The DNA of the CDR3 is TGCGCCAGCAGCTTGGGGGTATCACAAGAGACCCAGTACTTC. Its protein product is CASSLGVSQETQYF.

V and J are TRBV6-5 and TRBJ1-1, with D perhaps TRBD1 (5 bases). The CDR3 length is 14 residues. Germline lookup yields CDR1 MNHEY and CDR2 SVGAGI. The germline V and J ends were trimmed by 6 bases and 4 bases, with 15 bases remaining between them. This CDR3 is CASRTGIIGTEAFF. The CDR3 coding sequence is TGTGCCAGCAGAACAGGTATCATTGGCACTGAAGCTTTCTTT.

This clone has only a few counts. The chain carries TRBV7-2 and TRBJ2-1; 8 nucleotides line up with TRBD1. CDR1 is SGHTA, CDR2 FQGNSA, per germline. This CDR3 region has 14 residues. V lost 5 bases, J lost 6 bases, and 6 bases stayed unmatched. CDR3 coding DNA: TGTGCCAGCAGCCCACGGACAGGGACCAATGAGCAGTTCTTC. This sequence encodes CASSPRTGTNEQFF.

The chain is built from TRBV6-1 and TRBJ1-5; unclear D gene. V was pared by 10 bases and J by 1 base, with 17 bases between. Per the germline V gene, CDR1 is MNHNS and CDR2 is SASEGT. This CDR3 is 15 amino acids long. The CDR3 DNA reads as TGTGCCACCGCGTTTGGCGGGGAGAGCAATCAGCCCCAGCATTTT. Protein: CATAFGGESNQPQHF.

The chain combines TRBV28 with TRBJ2-3; tentatively, D is TRBD1 or TRBD2 (5 bases each). The length of the CDR3 is 16 residues. Germline assignment: CDR1 MDHEN and CDR2 SYDVKM. V lost 2 bases to trimming and J lost 1 base, with 13 bases between them. The CDR3 loop is CASSLHGALGTDTQYF. The CDR3 bases are TGTGCCAGCAGTTTACACGGGGCCCTTGGCACAGATACGCAGTATTTT.

The J gene is TRBJ2-7, the V gene TRBV11-3; unclear D gene. Germline V gene lookup returns CDR1 SGHNT and CDR2 YENEEA. This CDR3 spans 15 amino acids. V shed 3 bases and J shed 1 base, with 13 bases lying between them. The CDR3: CASSFKPTPSYEQYF. As DNA, the CDR3 is TGTGCCAGCAGCTTCAAGCCGACCCCATCCTACGAGCAGTACTTC.

The chain recombines TRBV7-2 with TRBJ2-7; D possibly corresponds to TRBD1 (5 bases). The CDR3 length is 13 residues. The germline V and J ends were trimmed by 4 bases and 3 bases, with 10 bases remaining between them. Germline CDR1 reads SGHTA; CDR2 reads FQGNSA. As DNA, the CDR3 is TGTGCCAGCAGCTCAGGACAAGTCTACGAGCAGTACTTC. Its translation is CASSSGQVYEQYF.

This clone was detected many times. The rearrangement joins TRBV12-5 to TRBJ1-5; D remains ambiguous. Germline CDR1 and CDR2: LGHNT and FRNRAP. Trimming removed 7 bases from V and 0 bases from J, with 19 bases in between. The CDR3 runs to 17 residues. The CDR3 sequence: CASAEIPVGYSNQPQHF. The CDR3 region has the DNA TGTGCTAGTGCGGAAATTCCGGTCGGTTATAGCAATCAGCCCCAGCATTTT.

The table lists this clone with a count of one. The V gene is TRBV6-5, the J gene TRBJ1-6; D not resolved. Germline-derived CDR1 and CDR2 are MNHEY and SVGAGI. Trimming removed 6 bases from V and 5 bases from J, with 11 bases in between. The CDR3 covers 14 residues. The CDR3: CASRPEAHNSPLHF. CDR3 sequence (DNA): TGTGCCAGCAGACCAGAAGCCCATAATTCACCCCTCCACTTT.

About this clone itself: A much more abundant neighbour one base away suggests this may be a read error. The chain is built from TRBV2 and TRBJ2-7; D not resolved. This CDR3 is built from 11 residues. In germline, CDR1 is SNHLY, CDR2 FYNNEI. The V end was cut by 5 bases, the J end by 0 bases, with 2 bases between. Here the CDR3 DNA reads TGTGCCAGCAGTTACTCCTACGAGCAGTACTTC. The encoded protein is CASSYSYEQYF.